The next 21 T cell receptor beta chains were all read from a single sample in a study of shared clonotypes between healthy human individuals. This table comes from immunoSEQ multiplex PCR, and its TCRdb copy is limited to in-frame clones, with some not included. The sample contains some 2,100,000 clones, about 94% of which appear only once. The sequencing sample was made of naive CD4+ T cells sorted from blood. Subset reported: CD45RA+ positively selected. These receptors all come from a man aged 18 to 30 in good health.

The V and J genes are TRBV12-5 and TRBJ1-5; TRBD1 aligns across 10 bases. There are 17 residues in the CDR3. Germline CDR1 LGHNT, CDR2 FRNRAP. Trimming removed 0 bases from V and 2 bases from J; junction bases left unmatched: 4. The DNA for the CDR3 is TGTGCTAGTGGTTTGGTACTGGGGACAGGGGGCAATCAGCCCCAGCATTTT. Protein sequence: CASGLVLGTGGNQPQHF.

This chain joins TRBV6-5 and TRBJ2-1, with D perhaps matching TRBD1 or TRBD2 (5 bases each). Trimming cost V 2 bases and J 4 bases, with 12 bases left between them. Germline V gene data show CDR1 as MNHEY and CDR2 as SVGAGI. The CDR3 contains 15 residues. CDR3 residues: CASSYKRGGYNEQFF. The CDR3 DNA is TGTGCCAGCAGTTACAAGAGGGGCGGATACAATGAGCAGTTCTTC.

The chain carries TRBV5-6 and TRBJ2-7; 8 nucleotides match TRBD2. Germline loops: CDR1 SGHDT, CDR2 YYEEEE. This CDR3 is 14 amino acids long. The V segment lost 4 bases and the J segment 3 bases; nucleotides outside the gene matches: 6. The CDR3 sequence: CASSPTGTSYEQYF. Written as DNA, the CDR3 is TGTGCCAGCAGCCCTACCGGGACTAGCTACGAGCAGTACTTC.

V is TRBV6-1 and J is TRBJ1-4, with a tentative D call TRBD1 (6 bases). V lost 8 bases to trimming and J lost 7 bases, with 17 bases between them. The CDR3 runs to 14 residues. Germline V gene data show CDR1 as MNHNS and CDR2 as SASEGT. The CDR3 sequence: CASGLGGRGEKLFF. The DNA for the CDR3 is TGTGCCAGCGGCCTCGGGGGGCGAGGTGAAAAACTGTTTTTT.

A single count supports this clone. V and J are TRBV6-5 and TRBJ2-4, with TRBD1 as a possible D gene (5 bases). The CDR3 loop spans 14 amino acids. CDR1 and CDR2 from the germline V gene are MNHEY and SVGAGI. Trimming left V 5 bases short and J 1 base short, with 9 bases between. DNA for the CDR3: TGTGCCAGCAGTCAAGGGGTGGCCAAAAACATTCAGTACTTC. The encoded protein is CASSQGVAKNIQYF.

The chain links TRBV11-2 to TRBJ2-3, with unresolved D. The V end lost 5 bases, the J end lost 0 bases, and 9 bases lay between the germline ends. The CDR3 sequence is 14 residues long. Germline CDR1 reads SGHAT; CDR2 reads FQNNGV. The CDR3 region is CASSLLRSTDTQYF. CDR3 coding DNA: TGTGCCAGCAGCCTCCTGCGGAGCACAGATACGCAGTATTTT.

This clone turned up a few times. One end of the junction fails to match germline, which may point to a read error. J is TRBJ1-1 and V is TRBV30; D ambiguous. Germline V CDR1 and CDR2: GTSNPN, SVGIG (reference sequence). The CDR3 loop spans 14 amino acids. The CDR3 is CAWSLEVTNTEGFF. The CDR3, as DNA: TGTGCCTGGAGTTTGGAGGTAACGAACACTGAAGGTTTCTTT.

This chain connects TRBV7-2 to TRBJ2-3, with 8 nucleotides matching TRBD2. Germline V CDR1 and CDR2: SGHTA, FQGNSA. Trimming took 11 bases from V and 0 from J; bases not matched to a gene: 10. CDR3 size: 15 residues. The chain's CDR3 is CAVWGSGVSTDTQYF. CDR3 nucleotides: TGTGCCGTTTGGGGTAGCGGGGTTAGCACAGATACGCAGTATTTT.

The V and J genes are TRBV27 and TRBJ1-5; 10 bases align to TRBD1. The V segment lost 10 bases and the J segment 2 bases; nucleotides outside the gene matches: 14. This CDR3 comprises 17 residues. Germline CDR1 MNHEY, CDR2 SMNVEV (reference sequence). Here the CDR3 reads CATSPGTGDTGNQPQHF. CDR3 nucleotide sequence: TGTGCCACCTCCCCCGGGACAGGGGATACTGGCAATCAGCCCCAGCATTTT.

J is TRBJ1-2 and V is TRBV18, with no clear D. V lost 3 bases to trimming and J lost 8 bases, with 13 bases between them. The germline V gene encodes CDR1 KGHSH and CDR2 LQKENI. This CDR3 comprises 13 residues. The CDR3 DNA follows: TGTGCCAGCTCACCGGCAGAGGACCAGGGCTACACCTTC. Amino acid sequence: CASSPAEDQGYTF.

The rearrangement links TRBV11-2 to TRBJ2-7; D possibly corresponds to TRBD1 (5 bases). The CDR3 has 13 amino acids. Germline V gene sequence: CDR1 SGHAT, CDR2 FQNNGV. Deletions cut 1 base from V and 5 bases from J, with 9 bases between. Written as DNA, the CDR3 is TGTGCCAGCAGCTTAGTTTTAGGGGACGAGCAGTACTTC. Its translation: CASSLVLGDEQYF.

The V and J genes are TRBV5-1 and TRBJ2-3, with 8 bases lining up with TRBD2. The CDR3 extends over 14 amino acids. The germline gives CDR1 SGHRS, CDR2 YFSETQ. The V gene end was trimmed by 3 bases and the J gene end by 5 bases; junction bases not matched to a gene: 5. The CDR3 DNA reads TGCGCCAGCAGCTCCAGCGGGGGAGAAGATACGCAGTATTTT. Protein sequence: CASSSSGGEDTQYF.

This chain joins TRBV6-5 and TRBJ2-7; possibly TRBD1 or TRBD2 for D (5 bases each). The CDR3 is 15 amino acids. The germline V and J ends were trimmed by 5 bases and 1 base, with 15 bases remaining between them. In germline, CDR1 is MNHEY, CDR2 SVGAGI. The CDR3 reads CASSKYGTPSYEQYF. For the CDR3, the DNA is TGTGCCAGCAGTAAGTACGGGACCCCATCCTACGAGCAGTACTTC.

CDR3: CASSWGQSGSPLHF. In nucleotides, the CDR3 is TGTGCCAGCAGCTGGGGACAGTCGGGTTCACCCCTCCACTTT. The chain uses TRBV6-5 and TRBJ1-6; 7 nucleotides align to TRBD1. This CDR3 comprises 14 residues. Germline V gene data show CDR1 as MNHEY and CDR2 as SVGAGI. J was trimmed by 9 bases and V by 6 bases; bases with no gene match: 8.

The gene calls are TRBV9 and TRBJ2-1, with 9 bases aligning to TRBD1. V lost 4 bases to trimming and J lost 2 bases; unmatched junction nucleotides: 4. The germline V gene encodes CDR1 SGDLS and CDR2 YYNGEE. The CDR3 length is 15 residues. The CDR3 here is CASSSGQGPYNEQFF. The CDR3 DNA is TGTGCCAGCAGCTCGGGACAGGGCCCCTACAATGAGCAGTTCTTC.

The rearrangement joins TRBV7-2 to TRBJ2-4; TRBD1 agrees at 10 bases. The trim removed 5 bases at V and 9 bases at J, leaving 13 bases unmatched. The CDR3 sequence is 16 residues long. CDR1 is SGHTA, CDR2 FQGNSA, per germline. The CDR3 sequence is CASSRGATGGGGIQYF. In nucleotides, the CDR3 is TGTGCCAGCAGCCGTGGAGCGACAGGGGGCGGGGGCATTCAGTACTTC.

V usage is TRBV10-3 and J usage is TRBJ1-1; D gene ambiguous. Germline V gene sequence: CDR1 ENHRY, CDR2 SYGVKD. V was shortened by 0 bases and J by 0 bases, with 5 bases between the two germline ends. The CDR3 is made up of 14 amino acids. CDR3 sequence: CAISESHMNTEAFF. Written as DNA, the CDR3 is TGTGCCATCAGTGAGTCGCACATGAACACTGAAGCTTTCTTT.

This clone was seen a handful of times. V is TRBV10-1 and J is TRBJ1-1, with D perhaps matching TRBD1 (6 bases). The V and J ends lost 4 bases and 11 bases respectively, with 11 bases between them. The CDR3 length is 11 residues. Germline CDR1 reads WNHNN; CDR2 reads SYGVQD (reference sequence). CDR3 DNA sequence: TGCGCCAGCAGTGGGGGGCTATCCGCTTTCTTT. This gives the protein CASSGGLSAFF.

The gene calls are TRBV7-3 and TRBJ2-1, with TRBD2 matching 11 bases. The V and J ends lost 2 bases and 9 bases, in that order; junction bases with no gene match: 3. CDR1 is SGHTA, CDR2 FQGTGA, per germline. There are 14 residues in the CDR3. The CDR3 bases are TGTGCCAGCAGCTTAGGGGGACTAGCGGCTGAGCAGTTCTTC. Translating gives CASSLGGLAAEQFF.

The chain combines TRBV7-3 with TRBJ2-3, with D uncertain. Germline values: CDR1 SGHTA, CDR2 FQGTGA. This CDR3 has 14 residues. With 0 bases removed from V and 2 bases from J, the gap between germline ends came to 6 bases. CDR3 amino acids: CASSLTFLTDTQYF. In DNA form, the CDR3 reads TGTGCCAGCAGCTTAACGTTTCTCACAGATACGCAGTATTTT.

This chain links TRBV30 with TRBJ1-6, with D perhaps TRBD1 (6 bases). The CDR3 runs to 13 residues. With 1 base removed from V and 9 bases from J, the gap between germline ends came to 10 bases. CDR1 is GTSNPN and CDR2 is SVGIG in the germline V gene (reference sequence). This CDR3 is CAWSDRDSSPLHF. In DNA, the CDR3 is TGTGCCTGGAGTGACAGGGATTCTTCACCCCTCCACTTT. Based on the CDR3 plus reference TRBV30 and TRBJ1-6, the full variable domain is SQTIHQWPATLVQPVGSPLSLECTVEGTSNPNLYWYRQAAGRGLQLLFYSVGIGQISSEVPQNLSASRPQDRQFILSSKKLLLSDSGFYLCAWSDRDSSPLHFGNGTRLTVT.